The TCR beta chain under discussion was sequenced for a study of blood T cell repertoires in COVID-19 (dated by TCRdb to the early 2020s). Turning to the overall study: Collaborator samples came from the United States, Italy and Spain and covered acute and convalescent phases of COVID-19. The material from the prospective study consisted of cDNA or gDNA derived from T cells, B-cell-depleted T cells, or PBMCs. Deeply sampled blood TCRbeta repertoires from subjects exposed to, actively infected with, or recovered from COVID-19 were included in the dataset. The repertoires were released in a freely available public database meant as a resource for research on the immune response to SARS-CoV-2. The samples were drawn from two sources: the first 160 participants of the ongoing ImmuneRACE study, and 1,000 to 1,500 subjects contributed by 6 global collaborators. A de-identified subject ID, COVID-19 status, age in years and sex were almost always included in the sample metadata. HLA class I and class II types, where available, came from metadata supplied by the sample provider rather than from assay-based typing.

Whole blood was collected in K2EDTA tubes by collaborating institutions according to the institutions' own protocols. Collaborator samples were shipped for TCRbeta analysis as frozen whole blood, isolated PBMCs, or DNA extracted from either sample type. What the study reported, not specific to this receptor: The quantity of clinical and demographic metadata differed by source and by participant and was supplied without curation.

CDR1 DFQATT and CDR2 SNEGSKA are derived from the germline V gene (reference sequence). Deletion took 3 bases off V and 4 bases off J, with a span of 10 bases between the germline ends. The CDR3, cysteine through phenylalanine, is 14 amino acids long. Only the CDR3 region is kept as DNA, spanning 42 bases read in frame from base 1. This clone was found a few times. Its recognized antigen is unknown. No base-level quality is on record; no much larger clone is a single base apart. The immunoSEQ Assay, a bias-controlled multiplex PCR, was used to amplify TCRbeta CDR3 regions from genomic DNA. The authors processed their data as follows. Within the assay, amplification of reference gene primers was used to estimate how many nucleated cells each sample contained. To quantify the absolute abundance of each unique TCRbeta CDR3 rearrangement, sequence reads were collapsed and filtered. For each sample, productive Simpson clonality was calculated by taking the square root of Simpson's diversity index across productive rearrangements. TCRdb stores this immuneACCESS table with in-frame sequences only. Part of the clones is absent; in the studies checked, under half of the shortfall reflects unresolved V genes, and no reason is known for the rest. The V and J calls and clone size were taken over from that table, and D and trimming were inferred from the DNA. Here the sample has roughly 120,000 clones; 82% occur a single time. 9.5% to 13% of the sample comes from the top ten.

This TCR derives from a human donor in a cohort sampled during active COVID-19. Sequenced: peripheral blood. This chain joins TRBV20-1 to TRBJ1-6; confidence is insufficient to name the D gene. At the DNA level, the sequence is TGCAGTGCTAGTGGGCAGATTTATAATTCACCCCTCCACTTT. Its protein is CSASGQIYNSPLHF.